This T cell receptor beta chain was sequenced for a study of shared clonotypes between healthy human individuals. Whole-study results and caveats: Against clonotypes common to all four donors, non-shared ones had lower generation probabilities. Having only a few donors restricted how much genetic and exposure-history diversity was captured.

Per the original methods: For the immunoSEQ data, sequences were junction-only without quality scores, so filtering differed. The protocol was immunoSEQ multiplex PCR, while the TCRdb copy is restricted to in-frame clones and leaves out a portion. V and J calls and clone size come straight from that table; D and trimming were deduced from the DNA. The sample contains approximately 640,000 clones, around 72% of which appear only once. On this clone: The antigen remains unidentified.

Everyone who donated was a Caucasian adult who lived in Nashville, Tennessee. Germline CDR1 and CDR2: SGHRS and YFSETQ. V shed 2 bases, J shed 5 bases, and the junction held 3 bases outside the gene matches. The CDR3 length is 14 residues. J is TRBJ2-7 and V is TRBV5-1; TRBD1 agrees at 11 bases. The source is a woman under 40 in good health. The sample consisted of memory CD4+ T cells sorted from blood. Indicated subset: CD45RA-negative fraction. In nucleotides, the CDR3 is TGCGCCAGCAGCTTCGGGACAGGGGGAAACGAGCAGTACTTC. Translated: CASSFGTGGNEQYF.